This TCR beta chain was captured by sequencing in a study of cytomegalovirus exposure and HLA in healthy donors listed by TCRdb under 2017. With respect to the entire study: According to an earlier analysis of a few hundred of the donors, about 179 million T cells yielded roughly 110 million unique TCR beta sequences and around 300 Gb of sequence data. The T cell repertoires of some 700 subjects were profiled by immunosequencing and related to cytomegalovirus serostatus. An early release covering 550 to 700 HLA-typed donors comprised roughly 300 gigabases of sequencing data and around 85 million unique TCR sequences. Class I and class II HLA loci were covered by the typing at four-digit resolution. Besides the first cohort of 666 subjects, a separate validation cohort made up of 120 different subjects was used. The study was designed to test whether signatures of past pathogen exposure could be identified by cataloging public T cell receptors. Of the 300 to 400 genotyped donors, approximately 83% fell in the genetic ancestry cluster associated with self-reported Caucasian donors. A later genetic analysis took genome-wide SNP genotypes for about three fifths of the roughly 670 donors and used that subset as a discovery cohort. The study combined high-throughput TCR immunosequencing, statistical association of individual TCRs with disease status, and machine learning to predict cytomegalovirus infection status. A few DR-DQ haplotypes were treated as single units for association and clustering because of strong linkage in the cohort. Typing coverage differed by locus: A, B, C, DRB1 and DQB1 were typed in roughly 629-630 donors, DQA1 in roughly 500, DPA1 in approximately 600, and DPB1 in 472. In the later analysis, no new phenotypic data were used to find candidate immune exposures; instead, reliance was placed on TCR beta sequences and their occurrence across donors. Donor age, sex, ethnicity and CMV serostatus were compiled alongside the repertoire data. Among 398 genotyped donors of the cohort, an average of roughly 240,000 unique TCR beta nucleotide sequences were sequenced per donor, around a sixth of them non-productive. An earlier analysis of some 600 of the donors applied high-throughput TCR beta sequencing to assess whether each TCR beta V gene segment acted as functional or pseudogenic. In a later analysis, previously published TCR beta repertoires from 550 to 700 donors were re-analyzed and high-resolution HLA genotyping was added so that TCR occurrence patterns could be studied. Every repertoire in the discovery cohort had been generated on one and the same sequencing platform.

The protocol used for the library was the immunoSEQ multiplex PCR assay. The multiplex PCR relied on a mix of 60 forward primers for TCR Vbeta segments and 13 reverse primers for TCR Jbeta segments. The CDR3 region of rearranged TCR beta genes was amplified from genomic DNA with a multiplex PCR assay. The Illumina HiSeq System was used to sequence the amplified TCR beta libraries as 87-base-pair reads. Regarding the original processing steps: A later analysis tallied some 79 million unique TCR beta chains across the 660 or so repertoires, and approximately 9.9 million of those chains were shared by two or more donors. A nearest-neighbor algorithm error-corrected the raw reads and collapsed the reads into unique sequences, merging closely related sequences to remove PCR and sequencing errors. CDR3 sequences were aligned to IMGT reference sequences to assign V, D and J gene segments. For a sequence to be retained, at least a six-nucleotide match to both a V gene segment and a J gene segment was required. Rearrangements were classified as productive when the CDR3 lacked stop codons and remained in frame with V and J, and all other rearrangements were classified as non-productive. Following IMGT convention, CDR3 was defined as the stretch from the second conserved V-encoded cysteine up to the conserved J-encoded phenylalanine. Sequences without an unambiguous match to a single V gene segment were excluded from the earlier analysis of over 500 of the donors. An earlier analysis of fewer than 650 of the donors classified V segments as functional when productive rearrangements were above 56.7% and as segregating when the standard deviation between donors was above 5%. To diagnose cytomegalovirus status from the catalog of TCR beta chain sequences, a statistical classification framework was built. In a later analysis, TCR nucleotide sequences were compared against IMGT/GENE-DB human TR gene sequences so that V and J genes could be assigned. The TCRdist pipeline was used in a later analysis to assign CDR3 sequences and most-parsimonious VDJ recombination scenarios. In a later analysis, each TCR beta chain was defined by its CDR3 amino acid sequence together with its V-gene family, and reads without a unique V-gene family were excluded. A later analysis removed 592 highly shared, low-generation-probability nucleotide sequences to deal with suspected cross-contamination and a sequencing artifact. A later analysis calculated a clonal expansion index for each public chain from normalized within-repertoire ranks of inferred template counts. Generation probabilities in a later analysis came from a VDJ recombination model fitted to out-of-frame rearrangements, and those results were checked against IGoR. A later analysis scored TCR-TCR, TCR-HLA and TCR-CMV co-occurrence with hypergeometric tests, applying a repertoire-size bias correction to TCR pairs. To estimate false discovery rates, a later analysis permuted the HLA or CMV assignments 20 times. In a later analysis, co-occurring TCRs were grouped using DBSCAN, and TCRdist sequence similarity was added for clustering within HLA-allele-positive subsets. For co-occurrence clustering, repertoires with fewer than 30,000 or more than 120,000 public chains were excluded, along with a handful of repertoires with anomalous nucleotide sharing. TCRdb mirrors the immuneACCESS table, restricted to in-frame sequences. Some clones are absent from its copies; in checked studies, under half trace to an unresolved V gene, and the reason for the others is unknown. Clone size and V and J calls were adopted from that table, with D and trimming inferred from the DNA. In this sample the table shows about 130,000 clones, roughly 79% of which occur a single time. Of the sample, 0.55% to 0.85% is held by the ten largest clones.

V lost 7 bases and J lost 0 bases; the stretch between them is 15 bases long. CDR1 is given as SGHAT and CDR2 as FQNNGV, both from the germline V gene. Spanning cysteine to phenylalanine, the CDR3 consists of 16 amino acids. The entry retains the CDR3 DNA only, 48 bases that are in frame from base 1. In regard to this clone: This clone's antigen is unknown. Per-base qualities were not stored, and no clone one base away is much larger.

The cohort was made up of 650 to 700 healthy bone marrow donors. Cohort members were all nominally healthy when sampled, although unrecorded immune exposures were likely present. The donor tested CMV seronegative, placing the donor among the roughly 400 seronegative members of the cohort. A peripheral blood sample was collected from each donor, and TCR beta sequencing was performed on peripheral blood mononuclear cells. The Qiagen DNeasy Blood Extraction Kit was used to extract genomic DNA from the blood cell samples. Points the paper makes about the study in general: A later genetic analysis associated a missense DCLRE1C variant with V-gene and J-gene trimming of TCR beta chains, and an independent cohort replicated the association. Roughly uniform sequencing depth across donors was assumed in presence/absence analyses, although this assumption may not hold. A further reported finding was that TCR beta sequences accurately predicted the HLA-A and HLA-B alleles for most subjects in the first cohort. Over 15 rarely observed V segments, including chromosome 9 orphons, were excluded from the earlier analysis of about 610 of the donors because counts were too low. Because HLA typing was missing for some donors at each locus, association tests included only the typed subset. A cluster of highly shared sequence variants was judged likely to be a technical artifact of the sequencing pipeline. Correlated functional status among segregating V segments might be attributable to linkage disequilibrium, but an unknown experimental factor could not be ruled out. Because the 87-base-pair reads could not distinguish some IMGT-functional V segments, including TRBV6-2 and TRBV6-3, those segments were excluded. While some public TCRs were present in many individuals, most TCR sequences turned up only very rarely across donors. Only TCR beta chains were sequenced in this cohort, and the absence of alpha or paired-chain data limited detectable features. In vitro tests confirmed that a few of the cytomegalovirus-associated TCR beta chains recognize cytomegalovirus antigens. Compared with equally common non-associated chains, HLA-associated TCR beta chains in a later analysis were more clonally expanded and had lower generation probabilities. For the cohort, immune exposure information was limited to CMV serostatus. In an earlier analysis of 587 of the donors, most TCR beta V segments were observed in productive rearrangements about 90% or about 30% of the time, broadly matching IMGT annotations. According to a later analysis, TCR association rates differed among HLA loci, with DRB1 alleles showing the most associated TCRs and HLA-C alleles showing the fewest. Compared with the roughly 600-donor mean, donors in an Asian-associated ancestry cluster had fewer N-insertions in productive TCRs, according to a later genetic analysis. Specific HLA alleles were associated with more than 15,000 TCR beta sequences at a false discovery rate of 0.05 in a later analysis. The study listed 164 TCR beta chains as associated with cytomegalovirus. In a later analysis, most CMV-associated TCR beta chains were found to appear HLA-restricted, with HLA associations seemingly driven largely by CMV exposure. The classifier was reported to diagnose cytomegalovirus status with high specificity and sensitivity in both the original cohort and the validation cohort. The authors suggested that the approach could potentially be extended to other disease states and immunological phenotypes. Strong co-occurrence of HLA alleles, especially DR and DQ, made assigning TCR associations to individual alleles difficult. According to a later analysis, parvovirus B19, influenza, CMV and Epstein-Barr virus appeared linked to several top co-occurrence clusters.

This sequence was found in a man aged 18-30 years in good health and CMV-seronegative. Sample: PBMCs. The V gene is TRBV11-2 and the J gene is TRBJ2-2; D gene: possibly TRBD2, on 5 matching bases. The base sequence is TGTGCCAGCATGACCATCCGGGGTTCGAACACCGGGGAGCTGTTTTTT. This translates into CASMTIRGSNTGELFF.